This entry concerns a single T cell receptor beta chain. The CDR3 loop spans 13 amino acids. In germline, CDR1 is DFQATT, CDR2 SNEGSKA (reference sequence). V lost 8 bases and J 0 bases, leaving 14 bases between the germline ends. This sample was taken from a study of regulatory T cells in long-lasting Graves disease. Arm-PCR of CDR3 regions and iRepertoire HTBI primers were the basis on which TCR beta libraries were built. TCRdb reanalysed the multiplex PCR reads using MiXCR and keeps one entry per CDR3 protein. Here the sample spans roughly 400,000 distinct CDR3 sequences, 20% to 25% being singletons. The time point was: persistent/refractory GD, antithyroid drugs over 5 years with positive TRAb. Making the TCR library involved RNA that had been extracted from PBMCs.

This specimen consisted of peripheral blood mononuclear cells (PBMCs), obtained when the disease was refractory, from a patient treated with antithyroid drugs. V gene TRBV20-1 combines with J gene TRBJ2-7; D unresolved. The sequence was collected from a female donor with Graves disease. CDR3 DNA: TGCAGTACGACCGGGTCCCACTCCTACGAGCAGTACTTC. Translated, it gives CSTTGSHSYEQYF.